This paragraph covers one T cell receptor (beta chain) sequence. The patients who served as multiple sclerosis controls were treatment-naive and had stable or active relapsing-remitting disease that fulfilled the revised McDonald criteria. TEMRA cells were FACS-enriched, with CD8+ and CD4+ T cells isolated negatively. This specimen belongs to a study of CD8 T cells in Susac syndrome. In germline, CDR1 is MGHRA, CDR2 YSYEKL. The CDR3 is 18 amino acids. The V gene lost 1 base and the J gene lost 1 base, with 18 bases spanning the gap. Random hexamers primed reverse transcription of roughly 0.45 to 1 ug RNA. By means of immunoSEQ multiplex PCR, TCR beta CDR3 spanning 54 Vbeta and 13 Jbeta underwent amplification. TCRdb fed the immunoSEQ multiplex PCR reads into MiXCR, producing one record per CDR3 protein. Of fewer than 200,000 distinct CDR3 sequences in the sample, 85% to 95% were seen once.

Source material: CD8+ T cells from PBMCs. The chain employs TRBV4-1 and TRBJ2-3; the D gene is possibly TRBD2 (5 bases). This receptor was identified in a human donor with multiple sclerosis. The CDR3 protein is CASSQGWWEKGGTDTQYF. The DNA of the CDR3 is TGCGCCAGCAGCCAAGGTTGGTGGGAGAAGGGAGGCACAGATACGCAGTATTTT.